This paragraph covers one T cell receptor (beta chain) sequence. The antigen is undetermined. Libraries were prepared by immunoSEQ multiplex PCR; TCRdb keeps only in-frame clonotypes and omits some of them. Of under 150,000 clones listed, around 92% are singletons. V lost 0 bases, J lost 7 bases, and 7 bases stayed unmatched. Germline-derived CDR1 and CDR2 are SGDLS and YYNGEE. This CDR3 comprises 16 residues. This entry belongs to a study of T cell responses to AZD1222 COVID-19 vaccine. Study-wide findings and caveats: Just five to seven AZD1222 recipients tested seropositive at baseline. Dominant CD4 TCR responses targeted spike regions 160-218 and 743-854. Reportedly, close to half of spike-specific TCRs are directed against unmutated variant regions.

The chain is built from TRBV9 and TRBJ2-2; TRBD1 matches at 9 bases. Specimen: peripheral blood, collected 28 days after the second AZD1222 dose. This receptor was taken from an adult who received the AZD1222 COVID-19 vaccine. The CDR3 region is CASSVVGTGLIGELFF. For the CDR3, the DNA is TGTGCCAGCAGCGTAGTCGGGACAGGGTTGATCGGGGAGCTGTTTTTT.